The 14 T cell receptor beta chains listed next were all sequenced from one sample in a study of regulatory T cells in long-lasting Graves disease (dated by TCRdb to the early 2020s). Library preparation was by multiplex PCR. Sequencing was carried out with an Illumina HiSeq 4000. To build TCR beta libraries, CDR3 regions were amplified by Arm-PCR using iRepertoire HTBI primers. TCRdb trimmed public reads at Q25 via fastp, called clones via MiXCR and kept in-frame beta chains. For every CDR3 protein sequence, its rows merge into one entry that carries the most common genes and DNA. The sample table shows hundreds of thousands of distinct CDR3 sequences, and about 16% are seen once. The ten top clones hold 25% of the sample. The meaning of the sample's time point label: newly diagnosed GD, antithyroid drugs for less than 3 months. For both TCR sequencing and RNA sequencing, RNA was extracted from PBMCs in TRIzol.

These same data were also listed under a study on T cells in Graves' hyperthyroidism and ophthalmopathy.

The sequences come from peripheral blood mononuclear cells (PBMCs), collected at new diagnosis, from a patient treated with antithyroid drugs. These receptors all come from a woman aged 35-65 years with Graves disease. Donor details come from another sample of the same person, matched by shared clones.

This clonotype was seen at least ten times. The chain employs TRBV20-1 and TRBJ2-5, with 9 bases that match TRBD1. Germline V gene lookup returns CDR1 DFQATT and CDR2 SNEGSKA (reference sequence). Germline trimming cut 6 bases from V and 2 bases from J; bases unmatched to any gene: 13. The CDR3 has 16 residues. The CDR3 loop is CSAETGQGGGQETQYF. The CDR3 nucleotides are TGCAGTGCCGAGACGGGACAGGGTGGGGGGCAAGAGACCCAGTACTTC.

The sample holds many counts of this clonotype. The CDR3 reads CASSDGGGGSYGYTF. The DNA of the CDR3 is TGTGCCAGCAGCGACGGTGGAGGGGGCAGCTATGGCTACACCTTC. The chain employs TRBV7-8 and TRBJ1-2; 7 nucleotides align to TRBD1. The CDR3 extends over 15 amino acids. V shed 5 bases and J 4 bases; nucleotides not matched to a gene: 10. CDR1 and CDR2 from the germline V gene are SGHVS and FQNEAQ. Using reference TRBV7-8 and TRBJ1-2 for the parts outside the CDR3, the full variable domain is GAGVSQSPRYKVAKRGQDVALRCDPISGHVSLFWYQQALGQGPEFLTYFQNEAQLDKSGLPSDRFFAERPEGSVSTLKIQRTQQEDSAVYLCASSDGGGGSYGYTFGSGTRLTVV.

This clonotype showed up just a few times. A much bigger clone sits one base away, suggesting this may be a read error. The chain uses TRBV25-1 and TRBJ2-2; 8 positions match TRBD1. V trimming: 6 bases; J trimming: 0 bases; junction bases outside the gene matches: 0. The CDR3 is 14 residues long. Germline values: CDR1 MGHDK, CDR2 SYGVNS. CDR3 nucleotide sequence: TGTGCCAGCAGGGGACAGGCGAACACCGGGGAGCTGTTTTTT. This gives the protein CASRGQANTGELFF.

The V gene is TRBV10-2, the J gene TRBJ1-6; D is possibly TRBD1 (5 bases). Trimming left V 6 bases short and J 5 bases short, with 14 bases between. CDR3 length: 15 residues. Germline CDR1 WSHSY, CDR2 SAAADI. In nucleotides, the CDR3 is TGCGCCAGCAGGGGCCCCCAGGGAAATAATTCACCCCTCCACTTT. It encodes CASRGPQGNNSPLHF.

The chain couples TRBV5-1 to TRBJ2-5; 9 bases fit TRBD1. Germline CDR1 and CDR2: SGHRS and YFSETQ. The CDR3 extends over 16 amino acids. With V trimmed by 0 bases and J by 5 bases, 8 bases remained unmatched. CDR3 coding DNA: TGCGCCAGCAGCTTGGCCGGGACAGGGCCAGGGGAGACCCAGTACTTC. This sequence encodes CASSLAGTGPGETQYF.

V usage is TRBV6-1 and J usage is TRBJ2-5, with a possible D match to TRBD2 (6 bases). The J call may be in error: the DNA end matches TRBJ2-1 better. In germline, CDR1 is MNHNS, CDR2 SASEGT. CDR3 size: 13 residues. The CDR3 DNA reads TGTGCCAGCAGCCAAACGGGACTGGGGGAGCAGTTCTTC. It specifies CASSQTGLGEQFF.

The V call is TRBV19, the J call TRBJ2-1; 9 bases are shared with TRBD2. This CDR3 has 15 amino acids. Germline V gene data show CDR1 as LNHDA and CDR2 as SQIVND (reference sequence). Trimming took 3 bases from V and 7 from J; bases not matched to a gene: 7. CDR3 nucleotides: TGTGCCAGTAGTATTCGGGCGGGGGGGAGGAATGAGCAGTTCTTC. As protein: CASSIRAGGRNEQFF.

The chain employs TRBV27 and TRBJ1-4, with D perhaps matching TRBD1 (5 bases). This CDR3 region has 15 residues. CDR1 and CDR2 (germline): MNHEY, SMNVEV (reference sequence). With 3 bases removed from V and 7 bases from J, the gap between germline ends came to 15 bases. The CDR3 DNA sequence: TGTGCCAGCAGTTTCTTGGGGGGGGAGGGTGAAAAACTGTTTTTT. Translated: CASSFLGGEGEKLFF.

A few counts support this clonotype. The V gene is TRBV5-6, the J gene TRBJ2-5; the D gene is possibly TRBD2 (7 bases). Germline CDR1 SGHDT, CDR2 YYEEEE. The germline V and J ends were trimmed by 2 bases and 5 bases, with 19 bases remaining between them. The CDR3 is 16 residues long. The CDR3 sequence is CASSFGGGAYPETQYF. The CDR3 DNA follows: TGTGCCAGCAGCTTTGGAGGGGGGGCATATCCTGAGACCCAGTACTTC.

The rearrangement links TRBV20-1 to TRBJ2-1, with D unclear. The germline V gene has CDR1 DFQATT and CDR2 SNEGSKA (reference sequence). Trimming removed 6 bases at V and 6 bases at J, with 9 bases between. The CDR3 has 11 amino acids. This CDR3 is CSARPINEQFF. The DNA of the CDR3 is TGCAGTGCCCGACCGATCAATGAGCAGTTCTTC.

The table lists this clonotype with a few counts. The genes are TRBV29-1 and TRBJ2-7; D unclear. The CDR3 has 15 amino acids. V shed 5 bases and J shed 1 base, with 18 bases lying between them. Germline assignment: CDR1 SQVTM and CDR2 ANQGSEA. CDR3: CSVIVLAVESYEQYF. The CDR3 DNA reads TGCAGCGTTATCGTGCTGGCTGTGGAGTCCTACGAGCAGTACTTC.

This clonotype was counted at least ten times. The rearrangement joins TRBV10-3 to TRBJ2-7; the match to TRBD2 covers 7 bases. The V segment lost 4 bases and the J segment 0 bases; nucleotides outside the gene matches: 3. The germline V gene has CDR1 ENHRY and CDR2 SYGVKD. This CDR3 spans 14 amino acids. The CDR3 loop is CAISVGGISYEQYF. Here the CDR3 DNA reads TGTGCCATCAGTGTGGGGGGGATCTCCTACGAGCAGTACTTC.

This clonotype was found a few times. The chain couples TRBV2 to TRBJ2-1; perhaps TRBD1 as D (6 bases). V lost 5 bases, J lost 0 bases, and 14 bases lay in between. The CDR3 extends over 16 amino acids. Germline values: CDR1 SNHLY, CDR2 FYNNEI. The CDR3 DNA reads TGTGCCAGCAGTCGCCGGGACAAGAGCTCCTACAATGAGCAGTTCTTC. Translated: CASSRRDKSSYNEQFF. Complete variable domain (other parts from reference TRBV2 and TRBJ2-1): EPEVTQTPSHQVTQMGQEVILRCVPISNHLYFYWYRQILGQKVEFLVSFYNNEISEKSEIFDDQFSVERPDGSNFTLKIRSTKLEDSAMYFCASSRRDKSSYNEQFFGPGTRLTVL.

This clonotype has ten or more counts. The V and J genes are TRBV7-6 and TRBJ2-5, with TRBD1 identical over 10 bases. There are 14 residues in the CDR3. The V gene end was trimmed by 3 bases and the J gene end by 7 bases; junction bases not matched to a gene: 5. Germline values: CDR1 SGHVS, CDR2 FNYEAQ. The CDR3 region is CASSFMGQGRTQYF. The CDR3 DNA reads TGTGCCAGCAGCTTTATGGGACAGGGGAGGACCCAGTACTTC. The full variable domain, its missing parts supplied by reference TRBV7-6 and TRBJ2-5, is GAGVSQSPRYKVTKRGQDVALRCDPISGHVSLYWYRQALGQGPEFLTYFNYEAQQDKSGLPNDRFSAERPEGSISTLTIQRTEQRDSAMYRCASSFMGQGRTQYFGPGTRLLVL.